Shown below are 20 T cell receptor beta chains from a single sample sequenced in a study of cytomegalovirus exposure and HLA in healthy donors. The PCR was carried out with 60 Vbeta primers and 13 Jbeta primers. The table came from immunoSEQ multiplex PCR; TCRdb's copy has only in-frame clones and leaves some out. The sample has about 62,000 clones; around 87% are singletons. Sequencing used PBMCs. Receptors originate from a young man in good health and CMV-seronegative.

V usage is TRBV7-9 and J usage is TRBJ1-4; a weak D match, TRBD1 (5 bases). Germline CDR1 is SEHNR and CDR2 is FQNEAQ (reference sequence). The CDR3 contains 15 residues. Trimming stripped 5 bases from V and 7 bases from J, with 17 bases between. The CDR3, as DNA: TGTGCCAGCAGCCAGGGCCCCTCCGGAAGTGAAAAACTGTTTTTT. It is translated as CASSQGPSGSEKLFF.

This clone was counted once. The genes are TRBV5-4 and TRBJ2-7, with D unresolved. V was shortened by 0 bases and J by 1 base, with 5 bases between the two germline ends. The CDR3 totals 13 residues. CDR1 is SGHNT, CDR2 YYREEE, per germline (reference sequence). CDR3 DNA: TGTGCCAGCAGCTTGGCAACATCCTACGAGCAGTACTTC. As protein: CASSLATSYEQYF. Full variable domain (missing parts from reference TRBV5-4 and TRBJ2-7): ETGVTQSPTHLIKTRGQQVTLRCSSQSGHNTVSWYQQALGQGPQFIFQYYREEENGRGNFPPRFSGLQFPNYSSELNVNALELDDSALYLCASSLATSYEQYFGPGTRLTVT.

CDR3 amino acids: CASSQRGGSYEQYF. CDR3 DNA: TGTGCCAGCAGCCAGAGGGGAGGGTCCTACGAGCAGTACTTC. The chain employs TRBV2 and TRBJ2-7; TRBD2 matches at 7 bases. Germline loops: CDR1 SNHLY, CDR2 FYNNEI. J was trimmed by 1 base and V by 6 bases; bases with no gene match: 6. The CDR3 runs to 14 residues. Together with reference TRBV2 and TRBJ2-7, the CDR3 gives the full variable domain: EPEVTQTPSHQVTQMGQEVILRCVPISNHLYFYWYRQILGQKVEFLVSFYNNEISEKSEIFDDQFSVERPDGSNFTLKIRSTKLEDSAMYFCASSQRGGSYEQYFGPGTRLTVT.

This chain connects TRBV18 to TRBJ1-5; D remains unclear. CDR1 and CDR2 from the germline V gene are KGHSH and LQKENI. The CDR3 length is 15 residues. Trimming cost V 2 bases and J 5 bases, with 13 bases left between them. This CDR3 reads CASSPIARDYQPQHF. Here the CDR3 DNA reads TGTGCCAGCTCACCAATCGCGCGGGATTATCAGCCCCAGCATTTT.

This CDR3 is CASRPISGGYYEQYF. The DNA for the CDR3 is TGTGCCAGCAGACCGATAAGCGGGGGCTACTACGAGCAGTACTTC. This rearrangement joins TRBV2 to TRBJ2-7; 8 bases fit TRBD2. This CDR3 has 15 amino acids. V lost 6 bases, J lost 3 bases, and 10 bases stayed unmatched. CDR1 is SNHLY and CDR2 is FYNNEI in the germline V gene.

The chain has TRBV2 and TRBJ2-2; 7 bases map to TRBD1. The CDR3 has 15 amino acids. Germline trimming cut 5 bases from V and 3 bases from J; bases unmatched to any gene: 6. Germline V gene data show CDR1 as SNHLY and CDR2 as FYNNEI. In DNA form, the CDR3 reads TGTGCCAGCAGTAACCGGGACAGAGACACCGGGGAGCTGTTTTTT. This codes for CASSNRDRDTGELFF.

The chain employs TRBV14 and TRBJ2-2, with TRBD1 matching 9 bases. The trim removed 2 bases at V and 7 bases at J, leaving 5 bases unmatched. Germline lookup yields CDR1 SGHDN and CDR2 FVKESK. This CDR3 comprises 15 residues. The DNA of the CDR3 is TGTGCCAGCAGCCAATGGACAGGGGAGATCGGGGAGCTGTTTTTT. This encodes CASSQWTGEIGELFF.

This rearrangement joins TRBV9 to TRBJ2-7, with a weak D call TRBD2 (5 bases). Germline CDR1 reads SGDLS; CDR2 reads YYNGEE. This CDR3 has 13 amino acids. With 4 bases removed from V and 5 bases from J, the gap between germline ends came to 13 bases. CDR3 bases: TGTGCCAGCAGCCCCCCTCGGAGGAACGAGCAGTACTTC. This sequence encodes CASSPPRRNEQYF.

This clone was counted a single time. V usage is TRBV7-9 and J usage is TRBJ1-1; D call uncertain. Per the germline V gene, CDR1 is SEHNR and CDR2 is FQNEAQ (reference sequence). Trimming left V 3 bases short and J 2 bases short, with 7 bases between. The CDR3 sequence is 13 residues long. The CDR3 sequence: CASSFAPNTEAFF. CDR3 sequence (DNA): TGTGCCAGCAGCTTTGCGCCTAACACTGAAGCTTTCTTT.

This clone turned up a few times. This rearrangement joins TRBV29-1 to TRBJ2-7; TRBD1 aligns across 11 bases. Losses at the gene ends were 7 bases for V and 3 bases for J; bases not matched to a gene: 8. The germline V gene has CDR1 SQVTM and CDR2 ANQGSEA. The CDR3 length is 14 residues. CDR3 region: CSARSGTGGYEQYF. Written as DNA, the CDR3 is TGCAGCGCTCGATCCGGGACAGGGGGCTACGAGCAGTACTTC.

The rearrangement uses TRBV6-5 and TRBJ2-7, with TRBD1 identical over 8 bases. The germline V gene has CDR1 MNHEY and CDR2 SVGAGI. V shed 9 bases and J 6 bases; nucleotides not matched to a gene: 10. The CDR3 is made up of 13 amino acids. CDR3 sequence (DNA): TGTGCCAGTCGGCGGGACAGGTACACCGAGCAGTACTTC. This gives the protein CASRRDRYTEQYF.

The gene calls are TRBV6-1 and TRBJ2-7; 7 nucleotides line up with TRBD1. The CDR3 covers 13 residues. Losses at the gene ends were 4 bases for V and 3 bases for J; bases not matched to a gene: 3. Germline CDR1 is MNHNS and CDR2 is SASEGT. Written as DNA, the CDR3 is TGTGCCAGCAGTGGGGACAGAGTCTACGAGCAGTACTTC. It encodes CASSGDRVYEQYF.

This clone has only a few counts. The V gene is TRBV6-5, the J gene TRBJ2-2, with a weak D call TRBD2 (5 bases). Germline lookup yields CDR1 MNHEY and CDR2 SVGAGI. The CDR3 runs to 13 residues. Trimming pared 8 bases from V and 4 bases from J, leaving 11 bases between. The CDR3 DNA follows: TGTGCCAGCTCCCGGGGTAGCACCGGGGAGCTGTTTTTT. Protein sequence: CASSRGSTGELFF.

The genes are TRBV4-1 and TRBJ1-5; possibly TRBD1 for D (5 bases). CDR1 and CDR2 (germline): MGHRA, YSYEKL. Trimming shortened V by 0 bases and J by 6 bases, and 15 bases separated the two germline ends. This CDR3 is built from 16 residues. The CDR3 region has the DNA TGCGCCAGCAGCCAAGAAGGCCAGGGCTATGGTCAGCCCCAGCATTTT. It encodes CASSQEGQGYGQPQHF.

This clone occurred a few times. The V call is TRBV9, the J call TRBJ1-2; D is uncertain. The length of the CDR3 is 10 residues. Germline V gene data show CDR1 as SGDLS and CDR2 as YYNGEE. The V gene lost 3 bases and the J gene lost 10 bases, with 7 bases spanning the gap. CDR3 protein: CASSGLFYTF. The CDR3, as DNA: TGTGCCAGCAGCGGTCTGTTCTACACCTTC.

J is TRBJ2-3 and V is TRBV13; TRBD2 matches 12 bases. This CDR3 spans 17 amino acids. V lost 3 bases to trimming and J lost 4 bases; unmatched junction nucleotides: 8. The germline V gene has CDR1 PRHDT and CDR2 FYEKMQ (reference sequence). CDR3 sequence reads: CASSLPSGGAIADTQYF. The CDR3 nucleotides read TGTGCCAGCAGCTTGCCTAGCGGGGGGGCCATCGCAGATACGCAGTATTTT.

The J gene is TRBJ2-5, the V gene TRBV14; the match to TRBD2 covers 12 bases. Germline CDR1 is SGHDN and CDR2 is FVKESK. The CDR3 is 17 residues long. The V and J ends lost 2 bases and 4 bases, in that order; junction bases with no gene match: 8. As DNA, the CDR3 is TGTGCCAGCAGCCAACGAATAACTAGCGGGGGGCGAGAGACCCAGTACTTC. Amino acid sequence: CASSQRITSGGRETQYF. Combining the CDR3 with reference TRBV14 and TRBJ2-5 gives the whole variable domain EAGVTQFPSHSVIEKGQTVTLRCDPISGHDNLYWYRRVMGKEIKFLLHFVKESKQDESGMPNNRFLAERTGGTYSTLKVQPAELEDSGVYFCASSQRITSGGRETQYFGPGTRLLVL.

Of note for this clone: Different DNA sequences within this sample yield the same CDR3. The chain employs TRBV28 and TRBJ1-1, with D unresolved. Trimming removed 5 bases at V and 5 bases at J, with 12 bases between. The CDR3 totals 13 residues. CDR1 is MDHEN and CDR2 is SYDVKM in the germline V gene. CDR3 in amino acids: CASSTTRRTEAFF. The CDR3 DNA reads TGTGCCAGCAGTACCACCCGGAGGACTGAAGCTTTCTTT. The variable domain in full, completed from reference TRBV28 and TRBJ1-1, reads DVKVTQSSRYLVKRTGEKVFLECVQDMDHENMFWYRQDPGLGLRLIYFSYDVKMKEKGDIPEGYSVSREKKERFSLILESASTNQTSMYLCASSTTRRTEAFFGQGTRLTVV.

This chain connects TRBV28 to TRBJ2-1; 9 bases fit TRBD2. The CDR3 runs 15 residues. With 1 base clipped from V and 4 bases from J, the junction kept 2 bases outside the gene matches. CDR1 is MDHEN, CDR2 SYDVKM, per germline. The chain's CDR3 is CASSLSSGGYNEQFF. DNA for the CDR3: TGTGCCAGCAGTTTATCCAGCGGGGGGTACAATGAGCAGTTCTTC.

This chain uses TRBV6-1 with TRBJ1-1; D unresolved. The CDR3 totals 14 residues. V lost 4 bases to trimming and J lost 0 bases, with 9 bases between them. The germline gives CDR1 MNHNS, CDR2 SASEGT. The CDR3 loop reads CASSGGSLNTEAFF. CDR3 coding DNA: TGTGCCAGCAGTGGCGGCAGCTTGAACACTGAAGCTTTCTTT.